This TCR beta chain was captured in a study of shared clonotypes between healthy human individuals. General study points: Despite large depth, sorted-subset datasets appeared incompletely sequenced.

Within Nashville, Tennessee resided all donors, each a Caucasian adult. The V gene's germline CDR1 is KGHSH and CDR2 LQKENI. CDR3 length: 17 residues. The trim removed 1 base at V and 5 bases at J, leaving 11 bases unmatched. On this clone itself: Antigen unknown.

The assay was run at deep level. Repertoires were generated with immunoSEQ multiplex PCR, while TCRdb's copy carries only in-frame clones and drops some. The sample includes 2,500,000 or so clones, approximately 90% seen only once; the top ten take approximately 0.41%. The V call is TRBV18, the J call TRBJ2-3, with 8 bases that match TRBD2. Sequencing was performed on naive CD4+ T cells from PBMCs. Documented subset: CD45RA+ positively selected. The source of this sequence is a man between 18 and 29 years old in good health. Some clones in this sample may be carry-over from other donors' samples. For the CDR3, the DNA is TGTGCCAGCTCACCACTGACAAAAGCGGGAGTAGGAGATACGCAGTATTTT. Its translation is CASSPLTKAGVGDTQYF.